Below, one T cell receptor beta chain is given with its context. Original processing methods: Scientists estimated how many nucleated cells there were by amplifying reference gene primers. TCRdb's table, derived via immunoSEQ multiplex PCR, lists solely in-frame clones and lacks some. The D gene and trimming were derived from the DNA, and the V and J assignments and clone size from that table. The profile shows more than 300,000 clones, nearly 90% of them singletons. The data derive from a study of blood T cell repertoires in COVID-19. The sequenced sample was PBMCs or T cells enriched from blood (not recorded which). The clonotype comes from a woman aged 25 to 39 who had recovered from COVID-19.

CDR3 sequence (DNA): TGCGCCAGCAGCCACGGACAGGCTGATGGCTACACCTTC. Translation: CASSHGQADGYTF. The genes are TRBV4-1 and TRBJ1-2; 7 nucleotides align to TRBD1. With 3 bases clipped from V and 6 bases from J, the junction kept 4 bases outside the gene matches. This CDR3 region has 13 residues. Germline CDR1 reads MGHRA; CDR2 reads YSYEKL.